These 14 T cell receptor beta chains originate from one sample sequenced in a study of cytomegalovirus exposure and HLA in healthy donors. Method: immunoSEQ multiplex PCR; TCRdb's copy keeps in-frame clones and lacks some. The data hold roughly 70,000 clones, with 96% observed a single time. The sequenced material came from PBMCs. The receptors stem from a woman aged 18-30 years in good health and CMV-seropositive.

The V gene is TRBV7-8, the J gene TRBJ1-5; D is possibly TRBD1 (5 bases). Germline V gene data show CDR1 as SGHVS and CDR2 as FQNEAQ. CDR3 length: 14 amino acids. V was cut by 5 bases and J by 6 bases, with 14 bases left in between. The CDR3 sequence is CASSRGVRGQPQHF. Written as DNA, the CDR3 is TGTGCCAGCAGCCGGGGGGTACGCGGTCAGCCCCAGCATTTT.

V gene TRBV30 combines with J gene TRBJ2-3; 11 positions match TRBD2. Trimming cost V 1 base and J 3 bases; bases outside gene matches: 3. Germline V gives CDR1 GTSNPN, CDR2 SVGIG (reference sequence). The CDR3 extends over 15 amino acids. CDR3 sequence reads: CAWSGLAGRTDTQYF. The CDR3 DNA sequence: TGTGCCTGGAGTGGACTAGCGGGAAGAACAGATACGCAGTATTTT.

This clone was observed once. V usage is TRBV7-8 and J usage is TRBJ2-2; 11 bases map to TRBD2. The V gene end was trimmed by 0 bases and the J gene end by 6 bases; junction bases not matched to a gene: 6. Per the germline V gene, CDR1 is SGHVS and CDR2 is FQNEAQ. CDR3 size: 17 residues. The DNA for the CDR3 is TGTGCCAGCAGCTTAGCTAGCGGGAGGGCCTTCCCCGGGGAGCTGTTTTTT. Residues: CASSLASGRAFPGELFF.

The chain couples TRBV4-3 to TRBJ1-2; D remains unclear. CDR3 length: 15 residues. The V end was cut by 0 bases, the J end by 1 base, with 9 bases between. Germline V gene data show CDR1 as LGHNA and CDR2 as YSLEER. This chain's CDR3 is CASSQEVSVNYGYTF. The CDR3 DNA reads as TGCGCCAGCAGCCAAGAGGTGTCAGTTAACTATGGCTACACCTTC.

About this clone: The junction departs from germline at one end; a sequencing error may be responsible. Other nucleotide sequences from this sample produce the same CDR3. This rearrangement joins TRBV7-8 to TRBJ1-5; 9 nucleotides match TRBD1. This CDR3 has 15 amino acids. Germline CDR1 reads SGHVS; CDR2 reads FQNEAQ. The CDR3 spells CASSSTGGSNQPQHF. The CDR3 DNA is TGTGCTAGCAGCTCGACAGGGGGTAGCAATCAGCCCCAGCATTTT.

The rearrangement links TRBV6-5 to TRBJ1-3, with TRBD1 as a possible D gene (5 bases). The CDR3 loop spans 14 amino acids. Trimming removed 4 bases at V and 1 base at J, with 8 bases between. CDR1 is MNHEY and CDR2 is SVGAGI in the germline V gene. The CDR3 loop reads CASSLQGSGNTIYF. CDR3 nucleotide sequence: TGTGCCAGCAGTTTGCAGGGATCTGGAAACACCATATATTTT.

This chain uses TRBV19 with TRBJ1-5; D remains ambiguous. Trimming removed 3 bases from V and 0 bases from J, with 6 bases in between. CDR3 size: 14 residues. The germline V gene encodes CDR1 LNHDA and CDR2 SQIVND (reference sequence). CDR3 sequence: CASSIRDSNQPQHF. The CDR3 nucleotides read TGTGCCAGTAGTATTAGAGATAGCAATCAGCCCCAGCATTTT. Variable domain in full (rest from reference TRBV19 and TRBJ1-5): DGGITQSPKYLFRKEGQNVTLSCEQNLNHDAMYWYRQDPGQGLRLIYYSQIVNDFQKGDIAEGYSVSREKKESFPLTVTSAQKNPTAFYLCASSIRDSNQPQHFGDGTRLSIL.

The chain employs TRBV25-1 and TRBJ2-1; possible D gene TRBD1, 5 bases. Germline CDR1 and CDR2: MGHDK and SYGVNS. CDR3 size: 12 residues. The CDR3: CAHAGLDNEQFF. CDR3 in DNA: TGTGCGCACGCAGGGTTGGACAATGAGCAGTTCTTC.

This rearrangement joins TRBV5-8 to TRBJ1-1, with D possibly TRBD1 on 6 matching bases. The CDR3 is 15 amino acids. The V gene lost 0 bases and the J gene lost 1 base, with 10 bases spanning the gap. CDR1 is SGHTS and CDR2 is YDEGEE in the germline V gene. The CDR3 here is CASSLGQAGNTEAFF. The DNA of the CDR3 is TGTGCCAGCAGCTTGGGACAGGCCGGGAACACTGAAGCTTTCTTT. Full variable domain (outside the CDR3, taken from reference TRBV5-8 and TRBJ1-1): EAGVTQSPTHLIKTRGQQATLRCSPISGHTSVYWYQQALGLGLQFLLWYDEGEERNRGNFPPRFSGRQFPNYSSELNVNALELEDSALYLCASSLGQAGNTEAFFGQGTRLTVV.

The genes are TRBV7-2 and TRBJ2-7; a weak D match, TRBD2 (5 bases). Germline-derived CDR1 and CDR2 are SGHTA and FQGNSA. V was pared by 1 base and J by 4 bases, with 14 bases between. CDR3 length: 15 residues. The CDR3 bases are TGTGCCAGCAGCTTAGTAGGCCGGGATGGGTACGAGCAGTACTTC. Its protein product is CASSLVGRDGYEQYF.

The table lists this clone with a few counts. The chain employs TRBV25-1 and TRBJ2-5; 7 nucleotides align to TRBD2. The germline gives CDR1 MGHDK, CDR2 SYGVNS. There are 13 residues in the CDR3. Losses at the gene ends were 3 bases for V and 5 bases for J; bases not matched to a gene: 3. The CDR3 sequence: CASSDRGGETQYF. The CDR3 coding sequence is TGTGCCAGCAGTGACCGGGGAGGGGAGACCCAGTACTTC.

This chain's CDR3 is CASRRGAEKLFF. CDR3 in DNA: TGTGCCAGCCGGCGGGGTGCCGAAAAACTGTTTTTT. The chain couples TRBV7-9 to TRBJ1-4; no definite D call. V was cut by 8 bases and J by 8 bases, with 12 bases left in between. The CDR3 runs to 12 residues. The germline V gene has CDR1 SEHNR and CDR2 FQNEAQ (reference sequence).

This chain joins TRBV5-4 and TRBJ2-1; 8 nucleotides match TRBD2. The CDR3 totals 15 residues. V lost 6 bases, J lost 3 bases, and 8 bases stayed unmatched. Germline values: CDR1 SGHNT, CDR2 YYREEE (reference sequence). In DNA, the CDR3 is TGTGCCAGCACCGACGCTAGCGGGTTCTACAATGAGCAGTTCTTC. Amino acid sequence: CASTDASGFYNEQFF.

V is TRBV5-4 and J is TRBJ2-4; D gene unclear. The CDR3 contains 14 residues. CDR1 is SGHNT and CDR2 is YYREEE in the germline V gene (reference sequence). Deletions cut 0 bases from V and 5 bases from J, with 9 bases between. CDR3 DNA: TGTGCCAGCAGCTTGGGTGCAGGCCAAAACATTCAGTACTTC. Translation gives CASSLGAGQNIQYF.